This TCR beta chain was sequenced during a study of T cell responses to AZD1222 COVID-19 vaccine. Study overall: Some second doses came at about 4 weeks and others at about 12 weeks; these were pooled. Whole-study results and caveats: Among the donors, most were white British and more were female, and clonal diversity was possibly underestimated. Repertoire sampling happened only post peak T cell response.

Deletions cut 8 bases from V and 0 bases from J, with 11 bases between. Germline-derived CDR1 and CDR2 are MNHEY and SVGAGI. The CDR3 is 14 amino acids. Points on this clone: Its antigen is as yet unknown.

The table came from immunoSEQ multiplex PCR; TCRdb's copy has only in-frame clones and leaves some out. This sample carries some 96,000 clones, about 86% of them seen once, and the ten largest clones take around a sixth. This sequence originates from an adult in good health. The sample was peripheral blood, taken on day 0 of AZD1222 vaccination. The rearrangement links TRBV6-5 to TRBJ1-5; possible D gene TRBD1, 5 bases. CDR3 sequence reads: CASETGFSNQPQHF. In DNA, the CDR3 is TGTGCCAGCGAAACAGGTTTTAGCAATCAGCCCCAGCATTTT.